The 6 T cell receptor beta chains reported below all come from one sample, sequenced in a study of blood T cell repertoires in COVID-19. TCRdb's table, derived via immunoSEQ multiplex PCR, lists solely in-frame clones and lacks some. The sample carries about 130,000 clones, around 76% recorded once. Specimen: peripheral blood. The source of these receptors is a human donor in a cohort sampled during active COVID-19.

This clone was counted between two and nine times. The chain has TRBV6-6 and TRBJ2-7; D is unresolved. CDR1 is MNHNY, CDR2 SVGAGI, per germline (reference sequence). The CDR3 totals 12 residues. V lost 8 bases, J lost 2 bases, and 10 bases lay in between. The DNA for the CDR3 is TGTGCCAGCGGCGTTGCGGCCTACGAGCAGTACTTC. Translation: CASGVAAYEQYF.

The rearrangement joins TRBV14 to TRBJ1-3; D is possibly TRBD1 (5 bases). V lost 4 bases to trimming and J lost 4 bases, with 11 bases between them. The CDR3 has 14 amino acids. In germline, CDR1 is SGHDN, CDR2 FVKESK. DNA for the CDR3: TGTGCCAGCAGCCGGAACCACAGGGGAAACACCATATATTTT. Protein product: CASSRNHRGNTIYF. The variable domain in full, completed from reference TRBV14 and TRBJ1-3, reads EAGVTQFPSHSVIEKGQTVTLRCDPISGHDNLYWYRRVMGKEIKFLLHFVKESKQDESGMPNNRFLAERTGGTYSTLKVQPAELEDSGVYFCASSRNHRGNTIYFGEGSWLTVV.

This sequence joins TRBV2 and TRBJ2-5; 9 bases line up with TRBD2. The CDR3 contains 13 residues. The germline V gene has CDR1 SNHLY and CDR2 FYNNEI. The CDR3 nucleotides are TGTGTAGCCCAGCGGGGGGCGCAAGAGACCCAGTACTTC. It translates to CVAQRGAQETQYF. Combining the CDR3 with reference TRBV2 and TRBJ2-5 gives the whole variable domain EPEVTQTPSHQVTQMGQEVILRCVPISNHLYFYWYRQILGQKVEFLVSFYNNEISEKSEIFDDQFSVERPDGSNFTLKIRSTKLEDSAMYFCVAQRGAQETQYFGPGTRLLVL.

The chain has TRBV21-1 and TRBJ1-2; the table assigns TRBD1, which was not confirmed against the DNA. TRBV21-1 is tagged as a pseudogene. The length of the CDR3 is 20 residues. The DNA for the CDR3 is TGTGCCAGCAGCAAACAGCAGACAGAAATCACCCGACAACCTAACTATGGCTACACCTTC. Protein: CASSKQQTEITRQPNYGYTF.

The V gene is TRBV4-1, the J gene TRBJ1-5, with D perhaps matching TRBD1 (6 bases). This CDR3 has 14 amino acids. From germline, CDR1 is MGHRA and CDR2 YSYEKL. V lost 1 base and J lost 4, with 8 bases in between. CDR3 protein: CASSQVGGNQPQHF. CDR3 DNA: TGCGCCAGCAGCCAAGTAGGGGGAAATCAGCCCCAGCATTTT.

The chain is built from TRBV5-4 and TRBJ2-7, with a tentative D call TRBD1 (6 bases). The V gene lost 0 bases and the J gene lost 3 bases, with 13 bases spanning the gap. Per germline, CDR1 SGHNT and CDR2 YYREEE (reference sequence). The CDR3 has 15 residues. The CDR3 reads CASSLGTDPYYEQYF. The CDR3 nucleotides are TGTGCCAGCAGCTTGGGGACAGACCCTTACTACGAGCAGTACTTC.